This T cell receptor (beta chain) is from a study of TIL therapy for anti-PD-1-resistant metastatic lung cancer. Overall study: Patients had a median age of nearly 55 years (range roughly 38-75). Most patients had lung adenocarcinoma.

The CDR3 is made up of 15 amino acids. The ends lost 7 bases at V and 7 bases at J; junction bases unmatched: 10. Germline lookup yields CDR1 KGHDR and CDR2 SFDVKD. Time point specified: pre-treatment sample, taken before nivolumab and TIL therapy. Tumor tissue came from excised metastases, mostly pleural nodules or supraclavicular lymph nodes. Tumor harvest preceded PD-1/PD-L1 blockade, followed by nivolumab treatment. The immunoSEQ assay was v3. Libraries were sequenced to 2 million to 2.5 million read pairs (survey) or roughly 4.5-6.5 million (deep). Using immunoSEQ multiplex PCR, the repertoire was profiled, and TCRdb retains in-frame clones only, with some absent. This sample carries 6,000 to 7,500 clones, roughly 67% of them seen once, and the ten largest clones take around a sixth.

Sequencing used tumor tissue, obtained at baseline. The chain uses TRBV24-1 and TRBJ2-1, with 9 bases matching TRBD1. This receptor was taken from a person aged 25 to 79 with non-small cell lung cancer. This CDR3 is CATSTGGDEWNEQFF. The CDR3 DNA sequence: TGTGCCACCAGCACAGGGGGCGACGAATGGAATGAGCAGTTCTTC.